This T cell receptor (beta chain) was identified in a study of control samples from healthy donors and cancer patients. Produced via immunoSEQ multiplex PCR; TCRdb's table is partial and in-frame only. The repertoire has around 64,000 clones, around nine tenths of them found once; the top ten carry less than 6%. Per germline, CDR1 MNHEY and CDR2 SMNVEV (reference sequence). V was clipped by 5 bases and J by 2 bases; unmatched bases: 12. CDR3 length equals 18 residues. This sequence originates from a man aged 55 to 70 with colorectal cancer. The V call is TRBV27, the J call TRBJ2-3; 11 nucleotides agree with TRBD2. The source material was PBMCs. CDR3 sequence (DNA): TGTGCCAGCAGTCCTGGGACGACTAGCGGGGTTGACACAGATACGCAGTATTTT. It is translated as CASSPGTTSGVDTDTQYF.